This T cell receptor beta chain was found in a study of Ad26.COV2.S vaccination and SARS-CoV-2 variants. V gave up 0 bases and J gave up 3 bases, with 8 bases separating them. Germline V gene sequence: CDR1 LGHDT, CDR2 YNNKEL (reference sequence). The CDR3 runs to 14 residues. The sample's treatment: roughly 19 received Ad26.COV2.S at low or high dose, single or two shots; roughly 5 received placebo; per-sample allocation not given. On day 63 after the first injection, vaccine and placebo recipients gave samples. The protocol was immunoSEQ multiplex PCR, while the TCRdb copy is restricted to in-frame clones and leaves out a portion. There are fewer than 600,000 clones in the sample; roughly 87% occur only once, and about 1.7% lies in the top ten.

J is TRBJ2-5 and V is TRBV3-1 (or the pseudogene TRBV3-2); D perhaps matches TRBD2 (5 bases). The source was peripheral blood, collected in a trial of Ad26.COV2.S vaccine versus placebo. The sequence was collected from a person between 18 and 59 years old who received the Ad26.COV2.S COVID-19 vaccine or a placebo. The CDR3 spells CASSQDRGEETQYF. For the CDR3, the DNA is TGTGCCAGCAGCCAAGATCGGGGAGAAGAGACCCAGTACTTC.